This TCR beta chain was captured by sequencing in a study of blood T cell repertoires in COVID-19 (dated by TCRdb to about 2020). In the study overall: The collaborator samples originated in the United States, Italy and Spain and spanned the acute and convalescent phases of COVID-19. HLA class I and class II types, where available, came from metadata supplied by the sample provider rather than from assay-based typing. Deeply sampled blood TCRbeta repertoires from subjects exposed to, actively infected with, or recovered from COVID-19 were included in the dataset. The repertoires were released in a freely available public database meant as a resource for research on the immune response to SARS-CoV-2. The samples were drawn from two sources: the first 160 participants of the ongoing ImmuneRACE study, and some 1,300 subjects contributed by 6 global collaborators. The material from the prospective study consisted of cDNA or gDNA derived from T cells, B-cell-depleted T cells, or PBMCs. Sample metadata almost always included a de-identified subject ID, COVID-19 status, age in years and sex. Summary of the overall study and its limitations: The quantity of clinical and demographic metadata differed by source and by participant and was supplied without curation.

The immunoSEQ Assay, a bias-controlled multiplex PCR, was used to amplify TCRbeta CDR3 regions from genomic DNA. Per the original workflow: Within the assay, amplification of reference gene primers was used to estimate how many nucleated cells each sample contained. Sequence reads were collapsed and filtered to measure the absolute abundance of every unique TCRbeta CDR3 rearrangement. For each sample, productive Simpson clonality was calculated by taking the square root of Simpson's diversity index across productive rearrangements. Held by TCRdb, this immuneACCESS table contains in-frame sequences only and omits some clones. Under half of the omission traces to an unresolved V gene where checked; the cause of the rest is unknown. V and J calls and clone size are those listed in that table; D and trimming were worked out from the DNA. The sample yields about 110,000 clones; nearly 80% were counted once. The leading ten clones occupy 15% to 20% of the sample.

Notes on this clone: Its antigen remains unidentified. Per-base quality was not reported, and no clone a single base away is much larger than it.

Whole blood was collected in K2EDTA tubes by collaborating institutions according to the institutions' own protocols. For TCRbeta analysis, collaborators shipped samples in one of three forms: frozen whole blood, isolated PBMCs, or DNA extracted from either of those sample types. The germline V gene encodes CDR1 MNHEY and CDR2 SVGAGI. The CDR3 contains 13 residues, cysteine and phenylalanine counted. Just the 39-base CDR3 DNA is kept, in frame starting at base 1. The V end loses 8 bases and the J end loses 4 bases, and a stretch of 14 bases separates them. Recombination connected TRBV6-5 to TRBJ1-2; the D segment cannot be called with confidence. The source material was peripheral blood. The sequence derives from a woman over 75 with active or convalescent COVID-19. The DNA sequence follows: TGTGCCAGCCAGGTGTCCCCCGCCTATGGCTACACCTTC. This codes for CASQVSPAYGYTF.